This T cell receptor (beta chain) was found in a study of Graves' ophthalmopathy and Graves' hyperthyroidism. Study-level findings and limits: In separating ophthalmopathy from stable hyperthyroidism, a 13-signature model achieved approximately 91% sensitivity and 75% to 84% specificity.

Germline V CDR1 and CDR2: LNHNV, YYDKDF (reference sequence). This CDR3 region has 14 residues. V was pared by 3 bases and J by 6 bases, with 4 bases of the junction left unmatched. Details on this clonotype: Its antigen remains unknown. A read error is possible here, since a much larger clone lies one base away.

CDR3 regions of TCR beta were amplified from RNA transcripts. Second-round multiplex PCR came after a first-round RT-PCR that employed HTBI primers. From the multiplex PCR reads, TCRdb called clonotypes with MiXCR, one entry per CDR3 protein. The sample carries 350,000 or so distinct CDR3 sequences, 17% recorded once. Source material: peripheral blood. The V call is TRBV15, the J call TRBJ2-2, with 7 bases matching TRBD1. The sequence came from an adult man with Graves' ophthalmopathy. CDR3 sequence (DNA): TGTGCCACCAGCAGGAACAGGGGCCCCGGGGAGCTGTTTTTT. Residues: CATSRNRGPGELFF. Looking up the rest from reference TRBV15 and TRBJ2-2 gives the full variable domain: DAMVIQNPRYQVTQFGKPVTLSCSQTLNHNVMYWYQQKSSQAPKLLFHYYDKDFNNEADTPDNFQSRRPNTSFCFLDIRSPGLGDTAMYLCATSRNRGPGELFFGEGSRLTVL.